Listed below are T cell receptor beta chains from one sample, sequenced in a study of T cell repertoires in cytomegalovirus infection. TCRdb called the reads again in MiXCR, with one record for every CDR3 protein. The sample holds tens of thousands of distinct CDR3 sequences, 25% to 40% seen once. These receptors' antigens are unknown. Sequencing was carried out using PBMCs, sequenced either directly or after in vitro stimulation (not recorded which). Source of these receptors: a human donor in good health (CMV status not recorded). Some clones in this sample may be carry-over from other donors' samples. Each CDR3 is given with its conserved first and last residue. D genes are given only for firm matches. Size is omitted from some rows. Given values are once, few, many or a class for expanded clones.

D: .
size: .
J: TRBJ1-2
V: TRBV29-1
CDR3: CSVAALRDGYTF
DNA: TGCAGCGTCGCAGCCCTCAGGGATGGCTACACCTTC

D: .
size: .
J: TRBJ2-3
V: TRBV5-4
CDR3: CASSSPPGTNADTQYF
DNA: TGTGCCAGCAGCTCCCCCCCCGGGACCAACGCAGATACGCAGTATTTT

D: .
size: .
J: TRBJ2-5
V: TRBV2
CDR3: CASSEARGVGQETQYF
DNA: TGTGCCAGCAGTGAAGCGAGGGGGGTCGGTCAAGAGACCCAGTACTTC

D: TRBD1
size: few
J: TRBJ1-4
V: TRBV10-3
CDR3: CAIRDRGDEKLFF
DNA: TGTGCCATCAGAGACAGGGGAGACGAAAAACTGTTTTTT

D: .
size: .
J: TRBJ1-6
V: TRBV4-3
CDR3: CASSQVQRSSYNSPLHF
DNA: TGCGCCAGCAGCCAAGTTCAGAGGAGCTCCTATAATTCACCCCTCCACTTT

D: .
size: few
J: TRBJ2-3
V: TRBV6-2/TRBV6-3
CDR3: CASSLGHTRRGRTDTQYF
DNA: TGTGCCAGCAGTTTGGGCCATACCCGGAGGGGCCGGACAGATACGCAGTATTTT

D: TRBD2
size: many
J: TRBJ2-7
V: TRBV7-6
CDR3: CASSRRASRSGTSGRAAGLEQYF
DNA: TGTGCCAGCAGCCGGCGGGCCAGTCGTTCCGGGACTAGCGGGAGGGCCGCCGGGCTCGAGCAGTACTTC

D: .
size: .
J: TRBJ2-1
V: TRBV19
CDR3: CASSTEGHNEQFF
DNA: TGTGCCAGTAGTACGGAAGGCCACAATGAGCAGTTCTTC

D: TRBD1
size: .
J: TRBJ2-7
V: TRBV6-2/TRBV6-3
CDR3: CASSQGTAYEQYF
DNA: TGTGCCAGCAGTCAAGGGACAGCCTACGAGCAGTACTTC

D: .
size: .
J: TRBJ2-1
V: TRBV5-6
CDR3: CASSSLGQLQFF
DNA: TGTGCCAGCAGCTCCCTGGGGCAGTTGCAGTTCTTC

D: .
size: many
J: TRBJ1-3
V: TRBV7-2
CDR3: CASSSIGGGNTIYF
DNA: TGTGCCAGCAGCTCAATTGGGGGAGGAAACACCATATATTTT

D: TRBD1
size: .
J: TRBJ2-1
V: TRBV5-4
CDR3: CASSNLIRDRGINEQFF
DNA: TGTGCCAGCAGCAACTTAATCCGGGACAGGGGGATCAATGAGCAGTTCTTC

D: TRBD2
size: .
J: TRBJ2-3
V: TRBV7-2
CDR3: CASSSGGGRDTQYF
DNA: TGTGCCAGCAGCTCCGGGGGGGGGCGGGATACGCAGTATTTT

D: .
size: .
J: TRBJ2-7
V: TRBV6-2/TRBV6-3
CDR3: CASSALTYEQYF
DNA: TGTGCCAGCAGCGCTCTAACCTACGAGCAGTACTTC

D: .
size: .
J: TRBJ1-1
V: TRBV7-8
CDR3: CASSLASGPRRLAFF
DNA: TGTGCCAGCAGCTTAGCCTCCGGGCCGCGTCGCTTAGCTTTCTTT

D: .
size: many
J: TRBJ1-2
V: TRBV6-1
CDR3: CASRGDSNYGYTF
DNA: TGTGCCAGCAGGGGAGACAGCAACTATGGCTACACCTTC

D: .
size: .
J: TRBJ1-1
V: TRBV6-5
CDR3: CASRPREQADLDF
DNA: TGTGCCAGCAGGCCCCGGGAACAGGCCGATCTAGATTTT

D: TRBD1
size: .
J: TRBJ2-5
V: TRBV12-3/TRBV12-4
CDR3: CAPSDRGAMGGGETQYF
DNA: TGTGCCCCATCGGACAGGGGCGCCATGGGAGGTGGAGAGACCCAGTACTTC

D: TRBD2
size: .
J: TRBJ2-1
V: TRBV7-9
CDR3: CASSLVALAGGPEQFF
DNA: TGTGCCAGCAGCTTAGTGGCGCTAGCGGGAGGGCCTGAGCAGTTCTTC

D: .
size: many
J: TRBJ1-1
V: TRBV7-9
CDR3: CASSSWGNEAFF
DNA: TGTGCCAGCAGCTCTTGGGGGAATGAGGCTTTCTTT

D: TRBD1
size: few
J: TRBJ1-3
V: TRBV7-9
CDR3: CASGTGGEDTIYF
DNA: TGTGCCAGCGGAACAGGGGGCGAGGACACCATATATTTT

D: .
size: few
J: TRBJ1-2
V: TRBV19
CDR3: CASSISGRDFYGYTF
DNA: TGTGCCAGTAGTATTTCAGGGCGCGATTTCTATGGCTACACCTTC

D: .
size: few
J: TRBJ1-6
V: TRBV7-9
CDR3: CASSLAGSTPSFRGSPLHF
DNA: TGTGCCAGCAGCTTAGCTGGTAGTACACCGTCTTTCAGGGGTTCACCCCTCCACTTT

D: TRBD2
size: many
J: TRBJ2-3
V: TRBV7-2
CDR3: CASSSPQGPGLAGRPSTDTQYF
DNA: TGTGCCAGCAGCTCTCCTCAAGGACCGGGACTAGCGGGGCGCCCTAGCACAGATACGCAGTATTTT

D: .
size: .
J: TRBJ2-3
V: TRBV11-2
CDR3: CASSMLRGRTDTQYF
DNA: TGTGCCAGCAGCATGCTCAGGGGTAGGACAGATACGCAGTATTTT

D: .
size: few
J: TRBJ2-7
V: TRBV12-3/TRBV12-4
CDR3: CASRGQGSYEQYF
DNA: TGTGCCAGCAGGGGGCAGGGATCCTACGAGCAGTACTTC

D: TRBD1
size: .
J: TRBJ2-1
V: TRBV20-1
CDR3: CSATVQGAYNEQFF
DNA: TGCAGTGCTACGGTTCAGGGGGCGTACAATGAGCAGTTCTTC

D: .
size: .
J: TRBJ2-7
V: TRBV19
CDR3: CASSPSDNSYEQYF
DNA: TGTGCCAGTAGTCCCTCGGACAACTCCTACGAGCAGTACTTC

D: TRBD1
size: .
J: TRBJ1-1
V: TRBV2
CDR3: CASSEPRDRPSTEAFF
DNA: TGTGCCAGCAGTGAGCCACGGGACAGACCGTCCACTGAAGCTTTCTTT

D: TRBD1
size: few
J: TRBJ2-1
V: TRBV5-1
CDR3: CASSSQGAGNEQFF
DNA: TGCGCCAGCAGCTCTCAGGGGGCTGGCAATGAGCAGTTCTTC

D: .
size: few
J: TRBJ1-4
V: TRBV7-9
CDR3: CASSLVGDSNEKLFF
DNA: TGTGCCAGCAGCCTCGTAGGGGATAGTAATGAAAAACTGTTTTTT

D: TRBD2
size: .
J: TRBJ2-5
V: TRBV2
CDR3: CASTLGGRAETQYF
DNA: TGTGCCAGCACCCTCGGCGGGAGGGCTGAGACCCAGTACTTC

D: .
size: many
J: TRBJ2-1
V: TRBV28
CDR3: CASLPGFSYNEQFF
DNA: TGTGCCAGCCTGCCGGGCTTCTCCTACAATGAGCAGTTCTTC

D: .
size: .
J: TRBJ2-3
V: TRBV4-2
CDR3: CASSQGWKQGTDTQYF
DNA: TGTGCCAGCAGCCAAGGATGGAAGCAGGGCACAGATACGCAGTATTTT

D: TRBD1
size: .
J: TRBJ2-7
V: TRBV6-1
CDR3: CASRVGRGTGGLGEQYF
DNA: TGTGCCAGCAGGGTGGGGAGAGGGACAGGGGGCCTAGGCGAGCAGTACTTC

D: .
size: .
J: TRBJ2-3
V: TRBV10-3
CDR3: CAISESGTGIDTQYF
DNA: TGTGCCATCAGTGAGTCCGGGACGGGGATTGATACGCAGTATTTT

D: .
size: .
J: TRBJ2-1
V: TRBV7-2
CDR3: CASSLSAAYNEQFF
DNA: TGTGCCAGCAGCCTCAGTGCAGCCTACAATGAGCAGTTCTTC

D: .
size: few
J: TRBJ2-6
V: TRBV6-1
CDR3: CASSRWRVSGANVLTF
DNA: TGTGCCAGCAGCCGCTGGAGAGTCTCTGGGGCCAACGTCCTGACTTTC

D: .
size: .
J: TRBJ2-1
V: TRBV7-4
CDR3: CASTPRGSGEQFF
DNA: TGTGCCAGCACCCCCCGCGGAAGTGGTGAGCAGTTCTTC

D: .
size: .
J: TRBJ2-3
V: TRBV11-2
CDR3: CASSLGTGIPDTQYF
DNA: TGTGCCAGCAGCTTAGGTACCGGGATCCCAGATACGCAGTATTTT

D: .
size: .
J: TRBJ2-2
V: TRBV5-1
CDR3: CTSSYNSNTGELFF
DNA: TGCACCAGCAGCTACAATTCGAACACCGGGGAGCTGTTTTTT

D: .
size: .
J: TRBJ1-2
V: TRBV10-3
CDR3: CAISAAANYGYTF
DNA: TGTGCCATCAGTGCGGCAGCTAACTATGGCTACACCTTC

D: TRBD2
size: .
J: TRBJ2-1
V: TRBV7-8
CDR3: CASGESGGAAGTGEQFF
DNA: TGTGCCAGCGGGGAGAGCGGGGGGGCTGCGGGAACAGGAGAGCAGTTCTTC